This T cell receptor (beta chain) was identified during a study of brain T cells in children with intractable seizures. Whole-study findings and limits: Only CDR3 sequence similarity suggested viral specificity, without known HCMV serostatus.

The assay was immunoSEQ multiplex PCR, and TCRdb's table has in-frame clones only and misses some. This table has 300,000 to 400,000 clones, about 93% appearing once. Time point indicated: blood from clinic visit 5 months post-surgery; TSC patient then seizure free. Only cases whose brain tissue showed the highest T cell transcript signatures were sequenced. The germline gives CDR1 GTSNPN, CDR2 SVGIG (reference sequence). This CDR3 has 13 residues. The V end lost 0 bases, the J end lost 6 bases, and 8 bases lay between the germline ends. Details on this clone: Antigen: not known.

The V and J genes are TRBV30 and TRBJ2-2; D unresolved. The clonotype was recovered from a boy under two years old with tuberous sclerosis and intractable seizures. The sample here was peripheral blood, taken 4 to 5 months after surgery. The CDR3 here is CAWSVIAAGELFF. CDR3 nucleotide sequence: TGTGCCTGGAGTGTAATTGCGGCCGGGGAGCTGTTTTTT. The whole variable domain, filled in from reference TRBV30 and TRBJ2-2, reads SQTIHQWPATLVQPVGSPLSLECTVEGTSNPNLYWYRQAAGRGLQLLFYSVGIGQISSEVPQNLSASRPQDRQFILSSKKLLLSDSGFYLCAWSVIAAGELFFGEGSRLTVL.